Listed below are T cell receptor beta chains from one sample, sequenced in a study of CD8+ T cells in alopecia areata. Sequencing was performed with immunoSEQ multiplex PCR; in TCRdb, only in-frame clones are kept and a portion is missing. Of over 200,000 clones listed, 57% are singletons. The sample consisted of CD4+ T cells sorted from blood, taken at week 0. The origin of the receptors is a human donor with alopecia areata. CDR3s leave out the opening cysteine and the closing phenylalanine or tryptophan. Each record gives: V gene, CDR3 length, CDR3 protein.

V gene: TRBV10-3; CDR3 length: 16; CDR3 protein: AISKPPDRFTTNEKLF
V gene: TRBV30; CDR3 length: 12; CDR3 protein: AWSVLEQGYEQY
V gene: TRBV28; CDR3 length: 9; CDR3 protein: ASSLTYEQY
V gene: TRBV29-1; CDR3 length: 11; CDR3 protein: SVSTRQNTEAF
V gene: TRBV30; CDR3 length: 11; CDR3 protein: AWSVASYNEQF
V gene: TRBV11-2; CDR3 length: 11; CDR3 protein: ASSRQPNQPQH
V gene: TRBV10-3; CDR3 length: 11; CDR3 protein: AIQGRDTDTQY
V gene: TRBV10-3; CDR3 length: 13; CDR3 protein: AISEPDRGQETQY
V gene: TRBV4-2; CDR3 length: 14; CDR3 protein: ASSQGSSGVDEKLF
V gene: TRBV6-6; CDR3 length: 14; CDR3 protein: ASRGTGQDFPYEQY
V gene: TRBV10-1; CDR3 length: 12; CDR3 protein: ASSEKGYSYGYT
V gene: TRBV7-6; CDR3 length: 12; CDR3 protein: ASSLGRDRVGYT
V gene: TRBV25-1; CDR3 length: 12; CDR3 protein: ASRQHGGTYEQY
V gene: TRBV27; CDR3 length: 14; CDR3 protein: ASSLGRGNGFGEQF
V gene: TRBV30; CDR3 length: 10; CDR3 protein: AWTSGAGELF
V gene: TRBV5-1; CDR3 length: 11; CDR3 protein: ASSFSADETQY
V gene: TRBV20-1; CDR3 length: 9; CDR3 protein: SAPRGDEQF
V gene: TRBV30; CDR3 length: 10; CDR3 protein: AWSALRETQY
V gene: TRBV11-1; CDR3 length: 13; CDR3 protein: ASSSAGTGTYEQY
V gene: TRBV27; CDR3 length: 11; CDR3 protein: ASSLHPYYEQY
V gene: TRBV6-5; CDR3 length: 12; CDR3 protein: ASRRPGGGEKLF
V gene: TRBV29-1; CDR3 length: 15; CDR3 protein: SVVMTSGGALYNEQF
V gene: TRBV6-1; CDR3 length: 13; CDR3 protein: ASSETGRGDQPQH
V gene: TRBV6-5; CDR3 length: 12; CDR3 protein: ASSKDRGITEAF